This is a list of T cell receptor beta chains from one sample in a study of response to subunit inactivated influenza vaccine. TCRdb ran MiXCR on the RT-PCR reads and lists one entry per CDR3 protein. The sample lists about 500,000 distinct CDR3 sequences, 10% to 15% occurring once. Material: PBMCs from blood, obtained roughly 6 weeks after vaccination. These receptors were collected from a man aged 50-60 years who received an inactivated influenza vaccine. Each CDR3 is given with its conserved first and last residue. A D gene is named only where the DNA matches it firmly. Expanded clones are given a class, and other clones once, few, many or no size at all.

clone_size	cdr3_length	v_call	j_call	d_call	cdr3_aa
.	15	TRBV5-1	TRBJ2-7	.	CASSLGQGITYEQYF
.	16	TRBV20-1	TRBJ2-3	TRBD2	CSARVASSGFTDTQYF
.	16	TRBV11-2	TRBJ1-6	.	CASNAPFKLNNSPLHF
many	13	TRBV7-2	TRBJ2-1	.	CASSLVRDDEQFF
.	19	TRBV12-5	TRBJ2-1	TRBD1	CASGLVLGQGARGYNEQFF
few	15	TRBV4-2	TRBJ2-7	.	CASSRGGTGQYEQYF
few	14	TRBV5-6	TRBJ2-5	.	CASSPGGRGKTQYF
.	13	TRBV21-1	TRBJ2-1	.	CASGFWLSHEQFF
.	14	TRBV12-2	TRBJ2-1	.	CASRLAGALGEQFF
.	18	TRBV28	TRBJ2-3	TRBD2	CASSLWASTSGRTDTQYF
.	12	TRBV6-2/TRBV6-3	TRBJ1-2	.	CASSYPNYGYTF
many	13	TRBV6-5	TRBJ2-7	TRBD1	CASSSGTEYEQYF
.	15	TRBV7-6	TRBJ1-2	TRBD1	CASSIGTGVDYGYTF
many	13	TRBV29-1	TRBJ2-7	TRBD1	CSASGQGTYEQYF